Listed here is a single T cell receptor (beta chain). Its specificity is not known. One end of the junction is discordant with germline, which a read error may explain. Other nucleotide sequences from this sample produce the same CDR3. The PCR was carried out with 60 Vbeta primers and 13 Jbeta primers. Some clones are missing from TCRdb's copy, which holds only in-frame ones; the method was immunoSEQ multiplex PCR. The sample includes about 52,000 clones. Donors consisted of healthy bone marrow donors. The record originates from a study of cytomegalovirus exposure and HLA in healthy donors. Study results and limitations: There were several of the most significant clusters that appeared linked to common viral pathogens in a later analysis.

The CDR3 length is 15 residues. The germline V gene has CDR1 LNHDA and CDR2 SQIVND (reference sequence). The sample was PBMCs. The V and J genes are TRBV19 and TRBJ1-6; D is undetermined. This TCR derives from a woman aged 60-75 years in good health and CMV-seropositive. This CDR3 reads CASREQSSYNSPLHF. The CDR3 DNA sequence: TGTGCCAGTAGAGAACAGAGCTCCTATAATTCACCCCTACACTTT.